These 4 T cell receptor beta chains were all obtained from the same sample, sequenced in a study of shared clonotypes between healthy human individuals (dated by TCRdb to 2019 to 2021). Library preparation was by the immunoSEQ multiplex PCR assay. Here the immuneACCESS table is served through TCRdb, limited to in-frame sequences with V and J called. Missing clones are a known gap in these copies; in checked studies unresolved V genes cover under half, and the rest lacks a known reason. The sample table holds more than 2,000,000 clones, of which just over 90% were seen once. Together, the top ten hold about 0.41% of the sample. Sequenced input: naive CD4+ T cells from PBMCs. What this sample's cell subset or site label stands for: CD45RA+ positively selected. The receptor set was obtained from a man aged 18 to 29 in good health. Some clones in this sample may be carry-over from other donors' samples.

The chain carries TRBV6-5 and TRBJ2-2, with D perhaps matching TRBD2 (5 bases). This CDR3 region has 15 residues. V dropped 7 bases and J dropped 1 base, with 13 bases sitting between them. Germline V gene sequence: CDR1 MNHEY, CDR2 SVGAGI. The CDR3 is CASNTGRVNTGELFF. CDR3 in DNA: TGTGCCAGCAACACCGGGCGGGTGAACACCGGGGAGCTGTTTTTT.

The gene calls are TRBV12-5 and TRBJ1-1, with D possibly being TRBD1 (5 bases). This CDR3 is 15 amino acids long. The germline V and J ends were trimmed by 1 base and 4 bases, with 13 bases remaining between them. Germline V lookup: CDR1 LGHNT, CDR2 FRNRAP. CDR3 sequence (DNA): TGTGCTAGTGGTTTGGCAGGGAAACACAGCACTGAAGCTTTCTTT. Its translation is CASGLAGKHSTEAFF.

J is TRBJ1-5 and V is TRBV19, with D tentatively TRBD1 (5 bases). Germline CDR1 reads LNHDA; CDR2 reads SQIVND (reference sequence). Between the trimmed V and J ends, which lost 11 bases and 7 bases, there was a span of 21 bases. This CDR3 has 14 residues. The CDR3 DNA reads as TGTGCCGTTGGGGGAGTAGGGGTAGGGCAGCCCCAGCATTTT. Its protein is CAVGGVGVGQPQHF.

The CDR3 coding sequence is TGTGCCAGCCGACTATCAGGTATCAGCCAAGAGACCCAGTACTTC. Translating gives CASRLSGISQETQYF. The chain couples TRBV19 to TRBJ2-5, with D possibly TRBD2 on 5 matching bases. Trimming left V 9 bases short and J 1 base short, with 18 bases between. This CDR3 has 15 residues. CDR1 LNHDA and CDR2 SQIVND come from the germline V gene (reference sequence).